These 19 T cell receptor beta chains came from one sample sequenced in a study of shared clonotypes between healthy human individuals. The naive CD8 population came from CD45RO-negative cells selected for CCR7, without terminally differentiated effector memory CD45RA+ cells. Data came from immunoSEQ multiplex PCR; TCRdb stores just in-frame clones and leaves some out. Of about 2 million clones listed, about 95% were seen once; the top ten hold 1% to 1.3%. Sequencing was done on a sample of naive CD8+ T cells sorted from blood. The receptor set was obtained from a young man in good health.

The chain is built from TRBV30 and TRBJ2-1, with D possibly being TRBD1 (5 bases). The germline V and J ends were trimmed by 5 bases and 8 bases, with 10 bases remaining between them. This CDR3 comprises 11 residues. The V gene's germline CDR1 is GTSNPN and CDR2 SVGIG (reference sequence). DNA of the CDR3: TGTGCCTGGTGCCAGGGCCATGAGCAGTTCTTC. Translating gives CAWCQGHEQFF. Full variable domain (outside the CDR3, taken from reference TRBV30 and TRBJ2-1): SQTIHQWPATLVQPVGSPLSLECTVEGTSNPNLYWYRQAAGRGLQLLFYSVGIGQISSEVPQNLSASRPQDRQFILSSKKLLLSDSGFYLCAWCQGHEQFFGPGTRLTVL.

V and J are TRBV5-4 and TRBJ2-1, with TRBD2 matching over 9 bases. The V segment lost 4 bases and the J segment 4 bases; nucleotides outside the gene matches: 9. Germline-derived CDR1 and CDR2 are SGHNT and YYREEE (reference sequence). This CDR3 has 16 residues. CDR3 coding DNA: TGTGCCAGCAGCCCCCTAGCGGGACCAGCGTACAATGAGCAGTTCTTC. Residues: CASSPLAGPAYNEQFF.

CDR3 DNA: TGTGCCATAGGGACAGCCATGAACACTGAAGCTTTCTTT. Protein sequence: CAIGTAMNTEAFF. The chain combines TRBV15 with TRBJ1-1; TRBD1 matches at 7 bases. The CDR3 runs to 13 residues. Germline-derived CDR1 and CDR2 are LNHNV and YYDKDF (reference sequence). The junction had 5 bases not matched to a gene; V was cut back by 10 bases and J by 0 bases.

The rearrangement links TRBV5-1 to TRBJ1-2, with D possibly being TRBD1 (5 bases). The germline V gene encodes CDR1 SGHRS and CDR2 YFSETQ. The ends were cut back, 3 bases at V and 0 bases at J, with 12 bases in the middle. The CDR3 runs to 15 residues. The CDR3 spells CASSSYDSTNYGYTF. The CDR3 bases are TGCGCCAGCAGCTCTTATGACAGCACTAACTATGGCTACACCTTC.

Note on this clone: This specimen includes other DNA sequences encoding the same CDR3. The V call is TRBV5-1, the J call TRBJ1-1; D is perhaps TRBD1 (5 bases). Trimming shortened V by 0 bases and J by 3 bases, and 6 bases separated the two germline ends. The CDR3 extends over 13 amino acids. Germline V gene data show CDR1 as SGHRS and CDR2 as YFSETQ. In DNA, the CDR3 is TGCGCCAGCAGCTTGGCAGGGTACACTGAAGCTTTCTTT. The encoded protein is CASSLAGYTEAFF.

The rearrangement links TRBV27 to TRBJ1-3; maybe TRBD1 (5 bases). The CDR3 is made up of 15 amino acids. With 1 base removed from V and 4 bases from J, the gap between germline ends came to 11 bases. The V gene's germline CDR1 is MNHEY and CDR2 SMNVEV (reference sequence). The CDR3 region is CASSLFTGGGNTIYF. DNA for the CDR3: TGTGCCAGCAGTTTATTTACAGGAGGAGGAAACACCATATATTTT.

The V and J genes are TRBV9 and TRBJ1-2, with D unclear. The CDR3 totals 12 residues. Germline CDR1 reads SGDLS; CDR2 reads YYNGEE. V lost 6 bases and J 2 bases, leaving 8 bases between the germline ends. Written as DNA, the CDR3 is TGTGCCAGCACCTCGGGGAACTATGGCTACACCTTC. This codes for CASTSGNYGYTF.

This clone came up once. This chain uses TRBV19 with TRBJ2-7; D ambiguous. The CDR3 spans 13 residues. Between the trimmed V and J ends, which lost 5 bases and 1 base, there was a span of 9 bases. The germline V gene encodes CDR1 LNHDA and CDR2 SQIVND (reference sequence). The chain's CDR3 is CASSFQVSYEQYF. In DNA form, the CDR3 reads TGTGCCAGTAGTTTCCAGGTTTCCTACGAGCAGTACTTC.

This clone has just a few counts. This chain connects TRBV11-2 to TRBJ1-2; D is possibly TRBD1 (6 bases). The CDR3 is made up of 11 amino acids. The ends were cut back, 5 bases at V and 7 bases at J, with 8 bases in the middle. The germline V gene has CDR1 SGHAT and CDR2 FQNNGV. CDR3 sequence: CASSGGAGYTF. CDR3 nucleotides: TGTGCCAGCAGCGGGGGGGCTGGCTACACCTTC.

The V gene is TRBV6-1, the J gene TRBJ2-6, with unresolved D. The CDR3 totals 14 residues. V lost 5 bases, J lost 0 bases, and 5 bases lay in between. Germline CDR1 and CDR2: MNHNS and SASEGT. DNA of the CDR3: TGTGCCAGCAGTCCTCTCTCTGGGGCCAACGTCCTGACTTTC. It encodes CASSPLSGANVLTF.

The rearrangement uses TRBV11-3 and TRBJ2-7; D call uncertain. Germline CDR1 and CDR2: SGHNT and YENEEA. CDR3 size: 13 residues. Trimming stripped 5 bases from V and 9 bases from J, with 17 bases between. The CDR3 is CASSLNTVSGQYF. CDR3 nucleotides: TGTGCCAGCAGCCTAAACACGGTATCGGGGCAGTACTTC.

The chain uses TRBV28 and TRBJ2-1; 10 nucleotides line up with TRBD2. This CDR3 is built from 14 residues. Trimming at V came to 10 bases and at J to 3 bases, leaving 6 bases not matched to a gene. Germline-derived CDR1 and CDR2 are MDHEN and SYDVKM. CDR3 DNA: TGTGCCACTAGGACTAGCGGAAACTACAATGAGCAGTTCTTC. Translated, it gives CATRTSGNYNEQFF. The complete variable domain, with remaining parts taken from reference TRBV28 and TRBJ2-1, reads DVKVTQSSRYLVKRTGEKVFLECVQDMDHENMFWYRQDPGLGLRLIYFSYDVKMKEKGDIPEGYSVSREKKERFSLILESASTNQTSMYLCATRTSGNYNEQFFGPGTRLTVL.

This chain uses TRBV6-6 with TRBJ2-1; D might be TRBD1 (5 bases). Trimming shortened V by 5 bases and J by 1 base, and 12 bases separated the two germline ends. The germline gives CDR1 MNHNY, CDR2 SVGAGI (reference sequence). The CDR3 sequence is 15 residues long. The DNA for the CDR3 is TGTGCCAGCAGTCAGGGTATTGGGTCCTACAATGAGCAGTTCTTC. Translating it yields CASSQGIGSYNEQFF.

The chain recombines TRBV12-5 with TRBJ2-7; possibly TRBD2 for D (5 bases). The CDR3 runs 11 residues. Deletions cut 5 bases from V and 10 bases from J, with 12 bases between. Germline V gene lookup returns CDR1 LGHNT and CDR2 FRNRAP. Written as DNA, the CDR3 is TGTGCTAGTGGTCTGACCGGGGATCAGTACTTC. Its translation: CASGLTGDQYF.

V is TRBV29-1 and J is TRBJ1-1, with D hard to call. Per the germline V gene, CDR1 is SQVTM and CDR2 is ANQGSEA. The germline V and J ends were trimmed by 7 bases and 5 bases, with 11 bases remaining between them. This CDR3 has 11 residues. CDR3 protein: CSDLGGTEAFF. For the CDR3, the DNA is TGCAGCGACCTCGGAGGTACTGAAGCTTTCTTT.

The rearrangement joins TRBV13 to TRBJ2-3; D uncertain. CDR3 length: 16 residues. V was clipped by 1 base and J by 0 bases, with 11 bases between them. Germline V CDR1 and CDR2: PRHDT, FYEKMQ (reference sequence). The CDR3, as DNA: TGTGCCAGCAGCTTAGCAGGCGGCGGTAGCACAGATACGCAGTATTTT. Translation gives CASSLAGGGSTDTQYF.

The chain employs TRBV19 and TRBJ2-2; 10 bases agree with TRBD2. V shed 9 bases and J 5 bases; nucleotides not matched to a gene: 9. Per the germline V gene, CDR1 is LNHDA and CDR2 is SQIVND (reference sequence). This CDR3 spans 15 amino acids. CDR3 residues: CASILAGAGTGELFF. The DNA of the CDR3 is TGTGCCAGCATTCTAGCGGGAGCTGGGACCGGGGAGCTGTTTTTT.

The chain links TRBV2 to TRBJ2-5; TRBD2 matches 8 bases. CDR1 and CDR2 from the germline V gene are SNHLY and FYNNEI. The CDR3 contains 16 residues. The V and J ends lost 2 bases and 0 bases, in that order; junction bases with no gene match: 5. DNA for the CDR3: TGTGCCAGCAGTGAACTAGCGGGCGAGTACCAAGAGACCCAGTACTTC. Encoded protein: CASSELAGEYQETQYF.

Comment on this clone: At one end the junction does not follow the germline gene, possibly because of a read error. The gene calls are TRBV29-1 and TRBJ1-2, with D unclear. Looked up from germline, CDR1 is SQVTM and CDR2 is ANQGSEA. This CDR3 is 12 amino acids long. Here the CDR3 reads CGVVDIHYGYTF. The CDR3 nucleotides read TGCGGCGTTGTAGACATACACTATGGCTACACCTTC.